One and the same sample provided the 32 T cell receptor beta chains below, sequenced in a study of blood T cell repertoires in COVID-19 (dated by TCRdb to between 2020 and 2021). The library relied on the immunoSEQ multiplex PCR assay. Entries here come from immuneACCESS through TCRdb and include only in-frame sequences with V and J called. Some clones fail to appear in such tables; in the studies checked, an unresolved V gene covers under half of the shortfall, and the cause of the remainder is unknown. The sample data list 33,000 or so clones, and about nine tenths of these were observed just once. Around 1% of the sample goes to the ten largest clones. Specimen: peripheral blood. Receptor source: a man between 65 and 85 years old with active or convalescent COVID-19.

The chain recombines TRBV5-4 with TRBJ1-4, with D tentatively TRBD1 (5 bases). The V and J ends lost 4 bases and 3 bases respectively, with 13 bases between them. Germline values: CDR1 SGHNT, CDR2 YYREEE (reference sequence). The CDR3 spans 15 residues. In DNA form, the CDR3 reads TGTGCCAGCAGCATCAGGACACCCTCTAATGAAAAACTGTTTTTT. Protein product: CASSIRTPSNEKLFF.

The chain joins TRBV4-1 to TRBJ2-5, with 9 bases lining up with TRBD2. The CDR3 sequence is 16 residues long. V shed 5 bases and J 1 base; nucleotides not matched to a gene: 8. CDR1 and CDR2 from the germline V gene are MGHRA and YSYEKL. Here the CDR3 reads CASSWLGGGGQETQYF. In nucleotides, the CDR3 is TGCGCCAGCAGCTGGCTCGGCGGGGGGGGCCAAGAGACCCAGTACTTC.

The CDR3 loop reads CASSYAGDFYGYTF. The CDR3 DNA is TGTGCCAGCAGTTATGCGGGGGACTTCTATGGCTACACCTTC. This chain connects TRBV6-2 or TRBV6-3 to TRBJ1-2; possibly TRBD1 for D (5 bases). The CDR3 extends over 14 amino acids. Trimming removed 3 bases from V and 4 bases from J, with 12 bases in between. CDR1 and CDR2 (germline): MNHEY, SVGEGT.

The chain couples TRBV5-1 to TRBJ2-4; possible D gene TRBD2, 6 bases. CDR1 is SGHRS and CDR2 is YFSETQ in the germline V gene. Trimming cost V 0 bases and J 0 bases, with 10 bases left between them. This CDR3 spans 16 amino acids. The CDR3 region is CASSLAQGGAKNIQYF. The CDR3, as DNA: TGCGCCAGCAGCTTGGCCCAGGGAGGAGCCAAAAACATTCAGTACTTC. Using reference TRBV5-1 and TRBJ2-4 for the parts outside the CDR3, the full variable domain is KAGVTQTPRYLIKTRGQQVTLSCSPISGHRSVSWYQQTPGQGLQFLFEYFSETQRNKGNFPGRFSGRQFSNSRSEMNVSTLELGDSALYLCASSLAQGGAKNIQYFGAGTRLSVL.

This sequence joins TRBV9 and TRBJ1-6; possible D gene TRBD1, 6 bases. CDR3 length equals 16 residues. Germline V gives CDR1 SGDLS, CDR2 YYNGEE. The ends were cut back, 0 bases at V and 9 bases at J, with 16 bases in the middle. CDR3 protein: CASSVGRGKSGSPLHF. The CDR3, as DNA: TGTGCCAGCAGCGTAGGCAGGGGCAAGAGTGGTTCACCCCTCCACTTT.

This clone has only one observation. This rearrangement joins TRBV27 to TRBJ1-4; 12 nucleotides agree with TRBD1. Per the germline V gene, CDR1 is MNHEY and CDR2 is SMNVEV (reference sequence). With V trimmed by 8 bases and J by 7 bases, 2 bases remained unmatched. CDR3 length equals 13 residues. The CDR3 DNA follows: TGTGCCAGCCGGGACAGGGGGCCTGAAAAACTGTTTTTT. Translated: CASRDRGPEKLFF.

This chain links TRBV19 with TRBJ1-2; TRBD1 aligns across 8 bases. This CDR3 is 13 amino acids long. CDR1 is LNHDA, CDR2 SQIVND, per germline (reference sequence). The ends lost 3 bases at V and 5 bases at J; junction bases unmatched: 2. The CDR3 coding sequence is TGTGCCAGTAGTATCGACAGGGGATATGGCTACACCTTC. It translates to CASSIDRGYGYTF.

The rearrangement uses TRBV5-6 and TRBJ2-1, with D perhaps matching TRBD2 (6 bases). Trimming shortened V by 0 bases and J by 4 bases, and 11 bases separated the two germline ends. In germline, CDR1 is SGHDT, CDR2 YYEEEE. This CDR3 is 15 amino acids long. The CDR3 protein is CASSLVSGAYNEQFF. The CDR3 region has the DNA TGTGCCAGCAGCTTGGTTAGCGGAGCGTACAATGAGCAGTTCTTC.

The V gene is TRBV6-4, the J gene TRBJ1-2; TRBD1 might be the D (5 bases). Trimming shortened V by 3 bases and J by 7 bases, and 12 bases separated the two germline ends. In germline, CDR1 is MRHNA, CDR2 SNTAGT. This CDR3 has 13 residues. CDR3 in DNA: TGTGCCAGCAGTGAGGAGGGGAGAGGTGGCTACACCTTC. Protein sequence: CASSEEGRGGYTF.

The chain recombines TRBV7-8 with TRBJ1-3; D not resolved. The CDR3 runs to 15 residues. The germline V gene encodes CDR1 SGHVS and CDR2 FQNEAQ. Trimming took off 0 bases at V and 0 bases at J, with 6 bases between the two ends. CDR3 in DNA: TGTGCCAGCAGCTTAGCTGTCCTCTCTGGAAACACCATATATTTT. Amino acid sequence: CASSLAVLSGNTIYF.

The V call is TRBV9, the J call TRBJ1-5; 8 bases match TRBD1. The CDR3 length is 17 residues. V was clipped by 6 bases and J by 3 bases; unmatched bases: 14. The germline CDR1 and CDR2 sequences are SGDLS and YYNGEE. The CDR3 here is CASNPPAGDRINQPQHF. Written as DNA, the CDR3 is TGTGCCAGCAACCCACCTGCGGGGGACAGGATCAATCAGCCCCAGCATTTT.

CDR3 coding DNA: TGTGCCAGCAGCTTTCGGGGCGGGAGTACCTACGAGCAGTACTTC. Translating it yields CASSFRGGSTYEQYF. The rearrangement joins TRBV7-9 to TRBJ2-7, with 7 bases fitting TRBD2. V shed 3 bases and J 2 bases; nucleotides not matched to a gene: 7. Germline V gene data show CDR1 as SEHNR and CDR2 as FQNEAQ (reference sequence). The CDR3 length is 15 residues.

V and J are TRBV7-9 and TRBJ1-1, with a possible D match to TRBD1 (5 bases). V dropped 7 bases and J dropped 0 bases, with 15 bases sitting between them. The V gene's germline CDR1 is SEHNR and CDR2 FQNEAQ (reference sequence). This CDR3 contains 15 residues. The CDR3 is CASTPQGTMNTEAFF. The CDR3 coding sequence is TGTGCCAGCACCCCCCAGGGAACCATGAACACTGAAGCTTTCTTT.

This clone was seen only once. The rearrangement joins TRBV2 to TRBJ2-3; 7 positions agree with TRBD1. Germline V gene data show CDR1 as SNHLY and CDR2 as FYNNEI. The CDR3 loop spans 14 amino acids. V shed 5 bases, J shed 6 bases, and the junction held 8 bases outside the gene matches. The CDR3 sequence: CASSSTGWADTQYF. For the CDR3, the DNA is TGTGCCAGCAGTTCGACAGGGTGGGCGGATACGCAGTATTTT. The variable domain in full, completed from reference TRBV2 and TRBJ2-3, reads EPEVTQTPSHQVTQMGQEVILRCVPISNHLYFYWYRQILGQKVEFLVSFYNNEISEKSEIFDDQFSVERPDGSNFTLKIRSTKLEDSAMYFCASSSTGWADTQYFGPGTRLTVL.

CDR3 coding DNA: TGTGCCAGCAGCCTGAGCGGGAGGGCCGGTTACGAGCAGTACTTC. Protein sequence: CASSLSGRAGYEQYF. V and J are TRBV27 and TRBJ2-7; TRBD2 agrees at 10 bases. The CDR3 runs 15 residues. Germline-derived CDR1 and CDR2 are MNHEY and SMNVEV (reference sequence). The trim removed 6 bases at V and 4 bases at J, leaving 9 bases unmatched.

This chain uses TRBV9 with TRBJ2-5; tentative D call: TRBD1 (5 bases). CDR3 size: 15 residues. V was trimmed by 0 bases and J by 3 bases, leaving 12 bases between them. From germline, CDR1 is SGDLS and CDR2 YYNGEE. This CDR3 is CASSVAGRVKETQYF. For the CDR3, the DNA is TGTGCCAGCAGCGTAGCCGGCAGGGTGAAAGAGACCCAGTACTTC.

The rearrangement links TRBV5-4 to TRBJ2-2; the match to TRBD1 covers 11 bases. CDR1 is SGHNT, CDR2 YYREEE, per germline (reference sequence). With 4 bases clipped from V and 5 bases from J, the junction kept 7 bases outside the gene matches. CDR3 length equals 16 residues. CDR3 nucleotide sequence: TGTGCCAGCAGCCGGGGCGGGACAGGGGGGACCGGGGAGCTGTTTTTT. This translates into CASSRGGTGGTGELFF.

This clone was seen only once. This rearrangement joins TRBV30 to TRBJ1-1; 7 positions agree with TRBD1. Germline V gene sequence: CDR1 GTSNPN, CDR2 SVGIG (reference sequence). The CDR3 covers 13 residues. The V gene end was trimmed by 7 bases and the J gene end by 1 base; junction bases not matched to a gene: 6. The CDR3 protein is CAFIGTANTEAFF. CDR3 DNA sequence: TGTGCCTTTATTGGGACAGCGAACACTGAAGCTTTCTTT.

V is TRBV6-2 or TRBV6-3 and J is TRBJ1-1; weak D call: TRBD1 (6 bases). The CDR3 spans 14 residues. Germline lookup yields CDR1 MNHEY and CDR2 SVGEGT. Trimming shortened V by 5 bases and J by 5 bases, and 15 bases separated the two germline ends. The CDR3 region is CASSVLQGRTEAFF. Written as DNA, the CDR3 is TGTGCCAGCAGTGTCCTACAGGGTCGGACTGAAGCTTTCTTT.

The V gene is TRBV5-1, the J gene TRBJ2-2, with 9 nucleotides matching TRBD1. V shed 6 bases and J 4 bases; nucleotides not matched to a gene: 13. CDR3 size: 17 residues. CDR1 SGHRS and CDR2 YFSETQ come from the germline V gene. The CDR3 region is CASTDGTGGLGTGELFF. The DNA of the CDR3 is TGCGCCAGCACCGACGGAACAGGGGGCCTGGGCACCGGGGAGCTGTTTTTT. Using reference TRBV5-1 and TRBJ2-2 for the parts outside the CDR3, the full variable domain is KAGVTQTPRYLIKTRGQQVTLSCSPISGHRSVSWYQQTPGQGLQFLFEYFSETQRNKGNFPGRFSGRQFSNSRSEMNVSTLELGDSALYLCASTDGTGGLGTGELFFGEGSRLTVL.

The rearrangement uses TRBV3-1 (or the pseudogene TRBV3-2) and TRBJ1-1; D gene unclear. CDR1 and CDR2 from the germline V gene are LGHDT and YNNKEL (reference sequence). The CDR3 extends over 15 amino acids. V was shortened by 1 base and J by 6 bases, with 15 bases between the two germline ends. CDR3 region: CASSQGLSSRPEAFF. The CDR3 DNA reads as TGTGCCAGCAGCCAAGGACTATCGAGCAGGCCTGAAGCTTTCTTT.

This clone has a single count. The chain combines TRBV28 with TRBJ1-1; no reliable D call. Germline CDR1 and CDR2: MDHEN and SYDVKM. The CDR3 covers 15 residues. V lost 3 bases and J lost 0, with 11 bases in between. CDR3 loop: CASSLASQVNTEAFF. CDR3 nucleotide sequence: TGTGCCAGCAGTTTGGCGAGTCAGGTGAACACTGAAGCTTTCTTT.

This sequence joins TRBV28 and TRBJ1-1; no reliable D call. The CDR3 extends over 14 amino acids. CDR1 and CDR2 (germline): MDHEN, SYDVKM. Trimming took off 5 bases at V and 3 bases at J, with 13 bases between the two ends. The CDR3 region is CASSRGWGHTEAFF. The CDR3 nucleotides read TGTGCCAGCAGTAGAGGGTGGGGTCACACTGAAGCTTTCTTT.

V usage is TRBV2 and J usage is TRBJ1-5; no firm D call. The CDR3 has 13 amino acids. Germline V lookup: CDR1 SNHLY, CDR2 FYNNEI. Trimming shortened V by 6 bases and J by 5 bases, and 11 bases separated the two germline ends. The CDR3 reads CASRARVDQPQHF. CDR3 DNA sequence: TGTGCCAGCAGAGCCCGGGTCGATCAGCCCCAGCATTTT.

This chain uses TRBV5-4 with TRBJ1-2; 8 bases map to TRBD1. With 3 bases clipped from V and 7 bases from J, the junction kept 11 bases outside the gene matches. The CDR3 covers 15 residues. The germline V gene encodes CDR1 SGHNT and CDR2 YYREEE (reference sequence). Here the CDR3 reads CASSSQGARKGGYTF. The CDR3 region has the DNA TGTGCCAGCAGCTCCCAGGGGGCGCGTAAGGGTGGCTACACCTTC. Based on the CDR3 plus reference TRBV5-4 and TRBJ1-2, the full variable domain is ETGVTQSPTHLIKTRGQQVTLRCSSQSGHNTVSWYQQALGQGPQFIFQYYREEENGRGNFPPRFSGLQFPNYSSELNVNALELDDSALYLCASSSQGARKGGYTFGSGTRLTVV.

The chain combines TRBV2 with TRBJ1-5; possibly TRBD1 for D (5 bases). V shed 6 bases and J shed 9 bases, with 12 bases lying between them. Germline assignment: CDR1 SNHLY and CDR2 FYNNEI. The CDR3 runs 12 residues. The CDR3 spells CASSLGRGPQHF. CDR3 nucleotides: TGTGCCAGCAGCCTTGGGAGGGGGCCCCAGCATTTT. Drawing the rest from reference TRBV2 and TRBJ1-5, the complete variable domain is EPEVTQTPSHQVTQMGQEVILRCVPISNHLYFYWYRQILGQKVEFLVSFYNNEISEKSEIFDDQFSVERPDGSNFTLKIRSTKLEDSAMYFCASSLGRGPQHFGDGTRLSIL.

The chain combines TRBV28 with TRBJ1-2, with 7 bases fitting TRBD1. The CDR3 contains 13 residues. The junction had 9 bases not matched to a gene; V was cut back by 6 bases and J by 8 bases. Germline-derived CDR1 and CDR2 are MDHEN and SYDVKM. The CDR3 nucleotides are TGTGCCAGCAGCCCAGACAGGGTGGGGGGCTACACCTTC. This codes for CASSPDRVGGYTF.

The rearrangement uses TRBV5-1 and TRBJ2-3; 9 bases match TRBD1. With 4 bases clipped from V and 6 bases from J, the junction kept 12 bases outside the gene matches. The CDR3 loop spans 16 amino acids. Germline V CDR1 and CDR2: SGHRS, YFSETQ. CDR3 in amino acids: CASSLYPGTGTDTQYF. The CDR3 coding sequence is TGCGCCAGCAGCCTTTACCCCGGGACAGGGACGGATACGCAGTATTTT.

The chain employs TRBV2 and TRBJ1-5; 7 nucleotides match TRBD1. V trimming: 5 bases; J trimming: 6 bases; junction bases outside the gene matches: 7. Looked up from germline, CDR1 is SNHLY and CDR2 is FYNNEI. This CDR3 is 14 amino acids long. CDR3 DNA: TGTGCCAGCAGTCAGGGGGACTCGGGTCAGCCCCAGCATTTT. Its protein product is CASSQGDSGQPQHF.

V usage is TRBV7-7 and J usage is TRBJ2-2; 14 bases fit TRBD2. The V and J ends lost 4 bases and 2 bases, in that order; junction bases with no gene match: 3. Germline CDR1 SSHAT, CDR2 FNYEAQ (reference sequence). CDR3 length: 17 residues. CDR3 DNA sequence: TGTGCCAGCAGCTCCGGGACTAGCGGGAGAAACACCGGGGAGCTGTTTTTT. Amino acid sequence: CASSSGTSGRNTGELFF. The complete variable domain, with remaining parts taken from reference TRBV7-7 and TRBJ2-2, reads GAGVSQSPRYKVTKRGQDVTLRCDPISSHATLYWYQQALGQGPEFLTYFNYEAQPDKSGLPSDRFSAERPEGSISTLTIQRTEQRDSAMYRCASSSGTSGRNTGELFFGEGSRLTVL.

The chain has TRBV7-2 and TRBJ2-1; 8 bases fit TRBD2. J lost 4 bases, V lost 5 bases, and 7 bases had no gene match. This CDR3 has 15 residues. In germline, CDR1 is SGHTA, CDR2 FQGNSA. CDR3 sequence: CASSLGVAGYNEQFF. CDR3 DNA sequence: TGTGCCAGCAGCCTCGGGGTAGCGGGGTACAATGAGCAGTTCTTC.

The CDR3 loop reads CASSPGGTGDTQYF. DNA for the CDR3: TGCGCCAGCAGCCCGGGTGGGACAGGGGATACGCAGTATTTT. The rearrangement joins TRBV5-1 to TRBJ2-3; 9 positions match TRBD1. Looked up from germline, CDR1 is SGHRS and CDR2 is YFSETQ. Trimming took 4 bases from V and 6 from J; bases not matched to a gene: 6. There are 14 residues in the CDR3.